This T cell receptor beta chain originates from a study of T cell repertoires in cytomegalovirus infection (dated by TCRdb to between 2018 and 2020). With respect to the entire study: Alongside well-studied HLA-B-restricted epitopes, the peptide stimulations were aimed at recently identified HLA-C-restricted CMV epitopes, whose presentation resists viral immunomodulation. The HLA type of each donor mattered for the analysis, because public TCR beta signatures pointed to carriage of CMV infection along with the matching HLA type. Overall study outcomes, separate from this receptor: Carriers of CMV infection plus the relevant HLA type were discriminated by the cumulative frequency of public TCR beta family members in the study cohort and in an independent 352-donor cohort. The ex vivo response was dominated by HLA-C-restricted CMV-specific TCR beta clonotypes, which also provided the single most frequent clonotype in two of eight donors.

The meaning of the sample's treatment or condition label: in vitro stimulation with specific CMV peptide epitopes to enrich CMV-specific T cells. In regard to this clonotype: Its recognized antigen is unknown. Base qualities were left out, and no much larger clone turns up one base away.

The sequencer was an Illumina HiSeq 1500. Using fastp at Q25 and MiXCR, TCRdb reprocessed the public reads and kept productive beta chains. Each entry merges the rows of one CDR3 protein and shows their most common DNA and genes. This sample holds about half a million distinct CDR3 sequences; about 33% were observed only once. Together, the top ten hold under 20% of the sample. Deletion took 1 base off V and 6 bases off J, with a span of 31 bases between the germline ends. CDR1 and CDR2, looked up from the germline V gene (reference sequence), are DFQATT and SNEGSKA. The CDR3, cysteine through phenylalanine, is 20 amino acids long. Kept here is only the CDR3 DNA, which spans 60 bases and is read in frame from base 1.

The clonotype comes from a human donor in good health (CMV status not recorded). Some clones in this sample may be carry-over from other donors' samples. The sequence links TRBV20-1 to TRBJ2-1, with TRBD2 as a weak D call on 6 bases. The sequencing here drew on cultured PBMCs, taken from culture after CMV antigen stimulation. The DNA sequence reads TGCAGTGCTAGAGGACCGAGAAATTTAAAACCGGGACTCACCCTCAATGAGCAGTTCTTC. Its protein is CSARGPRNLKPGLTLNEQFF.